These T cell receptor beta chains were read from a single sample in a study of blood T cells in healthy people across ages. MiXCR was run by TCRdb on the 5' RACE reads, yielding one entry per CDR3 protein. The data contain 910,000 or so distinct CDR3 sequences, roughly 51% of them seen just once; the ten biggest clones take up 20% to 25%. The specimen sequenced was blood. Source of these receptors: an older woman in good health. The CDR3 runs from the conserved cysteine through the conserved F or W. The order of the fields is V gene, CDR3 length, D gene, clone size, J gene, CDR3 protein, CDR3 DNA. The D gene is left open where the match is weak. For some rows the clone size is stated as once, few or many, or as a class when expanded; others skip it.

v_call: TRBV5-1; cdr3_length: 15; d_call: TRBD2; clone_size: NA; j_call: TRBJ2-1; cdr3_aa: CASSLLASGGNEQFF; cdr3_nt: TGCGCCAGCAGCCTTTTGGCTAGCGGGGGGAATGAGCAGTTCTTC
v_call: TRBV12-3/TRBV12-4; cdr3_length: 14; d_call: NA; clone_size: NA; j_call: TRBJ1-2; cdr3_aa: CASSFVSGLYGYTF; cdr3_nt: TGTGCCAGCAGTTTTGTATCAGGCCTCTATGGCTACACCTTC
v_call: TRBV2; cdr3_length: 12; d_call: NA; clone_size: NA; j_call: TRBJ2-1; cdr3_aa: CASSLDYGSRFF; cdr3_nt: TGTGCCAGCAGCCTCGACTACGGGAGTCGGTTCTTC
v_call: TRBV7-2; cdr3_length: 15; d_call: NA; clone_size: NA; j_call: TRBJ1-4; cdr3_aa: CASSRTRAANEKLFF; cdr3_nt: TGTGCCAGCAGCCGGACCAGGGCGGCTAATGAAAAACTGTTTTTT
v_call: TRBV12-3/TRBV12-4; cdr3_length: 21; d_call: TRBD2; clone_size: NA; j_call: TRBJ2-3; cdr3_aa: CASSLAPGLGGGGGGTDTQYF; cdr3_nt: TGTGCCAGCAGTTTAGCACCGGGACTAGGTGGGGGGGGTGGAGGAACAGATACGCAGTATTTT
v_call: TRBV29-1; cdr3_length: 15; d_call: NA; clone_size: NA; j_call: TRBJ2-1; cdr3_aa: CSVEETGSSYNEQFF; cdr3_nt: TGCAGCGTTGAAGAAACAGGAAGCTCCTACAATGAGCAGTTCTTC
v_call: TRBV6-5; cdr3_length: 15; d_call: TRBD2; clone_size: NA; j_call: TRBJ2-5; cdr3_aa: CATAGTSGRTETQYF; cdr3_nt: TGTGCCACCGCCGGGACTAGCGGGAGGACGGAGACCCAGTACTTC
v_call: TRBV12-3/TRBV12-4; cdr3_length: 14; d_call: TRBD1; clone_size: NA; j_call: TRBJ1-2; cdr3_aa: CASSLHQGADGYTF; cdr3_nt: TGTGCCAGCAGTTTACATCAGGGGGCGGATGGCTACACCTTC
v_call: TRBV7-9; cdr3_length: 18; d_call: NA; clone_size: few; j_call: TRBJ2-7; cdr3_aa: CASSLAQIGGSRAYEQYF; cdr3_nt: TGTGCCAGCAGCTTAGCGCAAATTGGTGGGAGTCGCGCCTACGAGCAGTACTTC
v_call: TRBV27; cdr3_length: 16; d_call: TRBD2; clone_size: NA; j_call: TRBJ2-7; cdr3_aa: CASRRTSGSPDYEQYF; cdr3_nt: TGTGCCAGTCGGAGGACTAGCGGGAGTCCAGACTACGAGCAGTACTTC
v_call: TRBV3-1; cdr3_length: 15; d_call: TRBD2; clone_size: NA; j_call: TRBJ2-3; cdr3_aa: CASSRSGKRTDTQYF; cdr3_nt: TGTGCCAGCAGCCGCAGCGGGAAGCGCACAGATACGCAGTATTTT
v_call: TRBV10-3; cdr3_length: 17; d_call: NA; clone_size: NA; j_call: TRBJ1-3; cdr3_aa: CAISEPGGGALGNTIYF; cdr3_nt: TGTGCCATCAGTGAGCCGGGAGGGGGGGCGCTTGGAAACACCATATATTTT
v_call: TRBV29-1; cdr3_length: 12; d_call: NA; clone_size: NA; j_call: TRBJ2-5; cdr3_aa: CSVEKGPETQYF; cdr3_nt: TGCAGCGTTGAGAAGGGGCCAGAGACCCAGTACTTC
v_call: TRBV6-6; cdr3_length: 16; d_call: NA; clone_size: few; j_call: TRBJ2-7; cdr3_aa: CASISGFQAISYEQYF; cdr3_nt: TGTGCCAGCATCTCGGGGTTTCAGGCCATCTCCTACGAGCAGTACTTC
v_call: TRBV30; cdr3_length: 14; d_call: TRBD1; clone_size: NA; j_call: TRBJ1-5; cdr3_aa: CAWSLGTAPQPQHF; cdr3_nt: TGTGCCTGGAGCCTCGGGACAGCTCCTCAGCCCCAGCATTTT
v_call: TRBV18; cdr3_length: 15; d_call: TRBD2; clone_size: NA; j_call: TRBJ2-3; cdr3_aa: CASSPLAGHTDTQYF; cdr3_nt: TGTGCCAGCTCACCGTTAGCGGGGCACACAGATACGCAGTATTTT
v_call: TRBV28; cdr3_length: 15; d_call: TRBD2; clone_size: NA; j_call: TRBJ2-7; cdr3_aa: CASSLYRAGGGEQYF; cdr3_nt: TGTGCCAGCAGTTTATATCGAGCGGGAGGTGGAGAGCAGTACTTC
v_call: TRBV25-1; cdr3_length: 13; d_call: NA; clone_size: once; j_call: TRBJ2-6; cdr3_aa: CASSARGANVLTF; cdr3_nt: TGTGCCAGCAGTGCGCGGGGGGCCAACGTCCTGACTTTC
v_call: TRBV3-1; cdr3_length: 14; d_call: NA; clone_size: NA; j_call: TRBJ1-5; cdr3_aa: CASSLSPAHQPQHF; cdr3_nt: TGTGCCAGCAGCCTTTCCCCTGCCCATCAGCCCCAGCATTTT
v_call: TRBV7-2; cdr3_length: 14; d_call: NA; clone_size: many; j_call: TRBJ2-1; cdr3_aa: CASSSQPLGNEQFF; cdr3_nt: TGTGCCAGCAGCTCCCAGCCCTTAGGGAATGAGCAGTTCTTC
v_call: TRBV12-3/TRBV12-4; cdr3_length: 13; d_call: NA; clone_size: NA; j_call: TRBJ1-6; cdr3_aa: CASSFSQNSPLHF; cdr3_nt: TGTGCCAGCAGTTTCTCTCAGAATTCACCCCTCCACTTT
v_call: TRBV29-1; cdr3_length: 17; d_call: TRBD2; clone_size: NA; j_call: TRBJ2-3; cdr3_aa: CSAHGGRAGDRADTQYF; cdr3_nt: TGCAGCGCCCATGGGGGACGAGCGGGAGATAGGGCAGATACGCAGTATTTT
v_call: TRBV28; cdr3_length: 14; d_call: TRBD2; clone_size: once; j_call: TRBJ2-7; cdr3_aa: CASTVAGGSYEQYF; cdr3_nt: TGTGCCAGCACCGTAGCGGGGGGCTCCTACGAGCAGTACTTC
v_call: TRBV4-1; cdr3_length: 14; d_call: TRBD2; clone_size: few; j_call: TRBJ2-7; cdr3_aa: CASRALANSYEQYF; cdr3_nt: TGCGCCAGCAGGGCACTAGCGAACTCCTACGAGCAGTACTTC
v_call: TRBV3-1; cdr3_length: 13; d_call: NA; clone_size: NA; j_call: TRBJ2-4; cdr3_aa: CASSQYLADIQYF; cdr3_nt: TGTGCCAGCAGCCAATATTTGGCCGACATTCAGTACTTC
v_call: TRBV7-2; cdr3_length: 16; d_call: NA; clone_size: NA; j_call: TRBJ1-6; cdr3_aa: CASSRTWGRRNSPLHF; cdr3_nt: TGTGCCAGCAGCCGAACGTGGGGAAGACGGAATTCACCCCTCCACTTT
v_call: TRBV20-1; cdr3_length: 11; d_call: NA; clone_size: many; j_call: TRBJ1-4; cdr3_aa: CSARPVEKLFF; cdr3_nt: TGCAGTGCTAGACCCGTTGAAAAACTGTTTTTT
v_call: TRBV27; cdr3_length: 15; d_call: NA; clone_size: NA; j_call: TRBJ2-1; cdr3_aa: CASGSTSLGYNEQFF; cdr3_nt: TGTGCCAGCGGTTCGACCTCCTTAGGCTACAATGAGCAGTTCTTC
v_call: TRBV7-2; cdr3_length: 13; d_call: NA; clone_size: few; j_call: TRBJ2-4; cdr3_aa: CASSADPEGIQYF; cdr3_nt: TGTGCCAGCAGCGCAGACCCGGAGGGCATTCAGTACTTC
v_call: TRBV20-1; cdr3_length: 15; d_call: TRBD2; clone_size: NA; j_call: TRBJ2-1; cdr3_aa: CSAGPLAEAYNEQFF; cdr3_nt: TGCAGTGCTGGCCCCCTAGCGGAGGCCTACAATGAGCAGTTCTTC
v_call: TRBV15; cdr3_length: 16; d_call: TRBD2; clone_size: few; j_call: TRBJ2-3; cdr3_aa: CATSRDLGLAADTQYF; cdr3_nt: TGTGCCACCAGCAGAGATCTGGGACTAGCGGCAGATACGCAGTATTTT
v_call: TRBV6-5; cdr3_length: 14; d_call: NA; clone_size: NA; j_call: TRBJ2-3; cdr3_aa: CASKIRGSTDTQYF; cdr3_nt: TGTGCCAGCAAAATTCGGGGTAGCACAGATACGCAGTATTTT
v_call: TRBV6-6; cdr3_length: 13; d_call: NA; clone_size: NA; j_call: TRBJ1-2; cdr3_aa: CASSYVGNHGYTF; cdr3_nt: TGTGCCAGCAGTTACGTGGGAAACCATGGCTACACCTTC
v_call: TRBV21-1; cdr3_length: 18; d_call: NA; clone_size: NA; j_call: TRBJ2-5; cdr3_aa: CASSTLRLAGGPIETQYF; cdr3_nt: TGTGCCAGCAGCACCCTAAGACTAGCGGGAGGGCCGATCGAGACCCAGTACTTC
v_call: TRBV10-3; cdr3_length: 15; d_call: TRBD1; clone_size: few; j_call: TRBJ1-1; cdr3_aa: CAIRPSDRVNTEAFF; cdr3_nt: TGTGCCATCAGACCCTCTGACAGGGTGAACACTGAAGCTTTCTTT
v_call: TRBV5-1; cdr3_length: 14; d_call: NA; clone_size: few; j_call: TRBJ2-7; cdr3_aa: CASSSSVVVGEQYF; cdr3_nt: TGCGCCAGCAGCTCCTCAGTGGTTGTCGGGGAGCAGTACTTC
v_call: TRBV29-1; cdr3_length: 11; d_call: NA; clone_size: NA; j_call: TRBJ2-3; cdr3_aa: CSVELSDTQYF; cdr3_nt: TGCAGCGTTGAACTGTCTGATACGCAGTATTTT
v_call: TRBV2; cdr3_length: 19; d_call: NA; clone_size: NA; j_call: TRBJ2-5; cdr3_aa: CASQRLPWFRTRLKETQYF; cdr3_nt: TGTGCCAGCCAACGGCTTCCCTGGTTTCGGACGAGGCTAAAAGAGACCCAGTACTTC
v_call: TRBV12-3/TRBV12-4; cdr3_length: 13; d_call: NA; clone_size: NA; j_call: TRBJ2-7; cdr3_aa: CASSLVGFDEQYF; cdr3_nt: TGTGCCAGCAGTTTGGTGGGGTTCGACGAGCAGTACTTC
v_call: TRBV7-2; cdr3_length: 16; d_call: NA; clone_size: NA; j_call: TRBJ2-1; cdr3_aa: CASSLGLAGPTDEQFF; cdr3_nt: TGTGCCAGCAGCTTAGGCCTAGCAGGCCCCACCGATGAGCAGTTCTTC
v_call: TRBV29-1; cdr3_length: 15; d_call: NA; clone_size: NA; j_call: TRBJ2-7; cdr3_aa: CSVRGFRADIYEQYF; cdr3_nt: TGCAGCGTTAGGGGTTTCAGGGCGGACATCTACGAGCAGTACTTC
v_call: TRBV2; cdr3_length: 11; d_call: NA; clone_size: NA; j_call: TRBJ1-5; cdr3_aa: CASSEYGPQHF; cdr3_nt: TGTGCCAGCAGTGAGTATGGGCCCCAGCATTTT
v_call: TRBV20-1; cdr3_length: 14; d_call: TRBD2; clone_size: NA; j_call: TRBJ2-7; cdr3_aa: CSADTSGSSYEQYF; cdr3_nt: TGCAGTGCTGATACTAGCGGGAGCTCCTACGAGCAGTACTTC
v_call: TRBV28; cdr3_length: 12; d_call: TRBD2; clone_size: NA; j_call: TRBJ2-7; cdr3_aa: CASSGLVHEQYF; cdr3_nt: TGTGCCAGCAGCGGACTAGTCCACGAGCAGTACTTC
v_call: TRBV7-2; cdr3_length: 13; d_call: NA; clone_size: NA; j_call: TRBJ2-1; cdr3_aa: CASSLVYRNEQFF; cdr3_nt: TGTGCCAGCAGCTTAGTGTACCGCAATGAGCAGTTCTTC
v_call: TRBV4-2; cdr3_length: 16; d_call: TRBD2; clone_size: NA; j_call: TRBJ2-1; cdr3_aa: CASSQDGGGYYNEQFF; cdr3_nt: TGTGCCAGCAGCCAAGATGGGGGAGGGTACTACAATGAGCAGTTCTTC
v_call: TRBV5-1; cdr3_length: 15; d_call: TRBD1; clone_size: many; j_call: TRBJ2-7; cdr3_aa: CASSPGTGKSYEQYF; cdr3_nt: TGCGCCAGCAGTCCAGGGACAGGGAAATCCTACGAGCAGTACTTC
v_call: TRBV28; cdr3_length: 16; d_call: NA; clone_size: NA; j_call: TRBJ1-2; cdr3_aa: CASSFPRQGYIYGYTF; cdr3_nt: TGTGCCAGCAGTTTCCCACGGCAGGGGTATATCTATGGCTACACCTTC
v_call: TRBV5-6; cdr3_length: 15; d_call: NA; clone_size: NA; j_call: TRBJ2-1; cdr3_aa: CASSSVGRGVDEQFF; cdr3_nt: TGTGCCAGCAGCTCGGTGGGCAGGGGCGTGGATGAGCAGTTCTTC
v_call: TRBV6-6; cdr3_length: 12; d_call: TRBD1; clone_size: NA; j_call: TRBJ2-7; cdr3_aa: CATGGLDLEQYF; cdr3_nt: TGTGCCACAGGGGGTCTAGATCTCGAGCAGTACTTC
v_call: TRBV9; cdr3_length: 14; d_call: NA; clone_size: NA; j_call: TRBJ2-1; cdr3_aa: CASSVGAGRNEQFF; cdr3_nt: TGTGCCAGCAGCGTAGGGGCGGGGCGCAATGAGCAGTTCTTC
v_call: TRBV7-2; cdr3_length: 15; d_call: TRBD1; clone_size: few; j_call: TRBJ2-7; cdr3_aa: CASSDNRDRPYEQYF; cdr3_nt: TGTGCCAGCAGCGATAACCGGGACAGGCCCTACGAGCAGTACTTC
v_call: TRBV11-2; cdr3_length: 10; d_call: NA; clone_size: NA; j_call: TRBJ2-2; cdr3_aa: CASSSVELFF; cdr3_nt: TGTGCCAGCAGCTCGGTTGAGCTGTTTTTT